A few counts support the clone carrying this TCR beta chain. Its antigen is unidentified. Using quantitative 5'-RACE with molecular barcodes, the authors made TCR beta libraries. TCRdb fed the 5' RACE reads into MiXCR, producing one record per CDR3 protein. Of under 850,000 distinct CDR3 sequences listed, under 20% are singletons. The data were taken from a study of CD8 T cells in ankylosing spondylitis. Whole-study findings and limits: A subset of motif variants has previously been described in the synovial fluid and blood of reactive arthritis. In ankylosing spondylitis blood, a motif of several highly homologous TCR beta variants appeared characteristic. Disease-linked clones had a CD8+ phenotype and relatively low frequency in peripheral blood. According to the report, clones linked to the disease were significantly enriched in matched synovial fluid samples taken from ankylosing spondylitis patients.

This CDR3 region has 15 residues. The V gene lost 4 bases and the J gene lost 9 bases, with 16 bases spanning the gap. The sample was blood, either unsorted or a sorted T cell fraction (not recorded which). This TCR came from a male donor with ankylosing spondylitis. V and J are TRBV12-3 or TRBV12-4 and TRBJ1-6; D ambiguous. The DNA of the CDR3 is TGTGCCAGCAGTTGGGCCCTGGCGCGGGGTTCACCCCTCCACTTT. Protein product: CASSWALARGSPLHF.